This T cell receptor beta chain was sequenced in a study of OX40 agonist ivuxolimab in advanced cancers. Looking at the study overall: Ivuxolimab was an agonistic, fully human IgG2 monoclonal antibody directed against OX40 (CD134), a costimulatory receptor. Intravenous ivuxolimab was administered to patients every 2 weeks at six dose levels: 0.01, 0.1, 0.3, 1.5, 3 and 10 mg/kg. Among the 50 to 55 dose-escalation patients, approximately 20 had hepatocellular carcinoma, approximately 15 melanoma, 9 renal cell carcinoma and 9 head and neck cancer. In the dose-escalation cohort, nearly 85% of patients were male, and the mean age was 60 years with a range of roughly 20 to 80. Patients were allowed to have had prior anti-PD-1, anti-PD-L1 or anti-CTLA-4 therapy, and more than 30% of the dose-escalation patients had previously received checkpoint inhibitors. Three dose-escalation patients achieved partial responses, one with hepatocellular carcinoma and two with cutaneous melanoma. Peripheral TCRbeta sequencing was intended to test whether TCR sequence diversity was altered and clonal T-cell expansion was caused by ivuxolimab. The paper covers the monotherapy dose-escalation part of the phase I ivuxolimab trial, which included N ≈ 52 patients. The research as a whole found: Which antigens the clonally expanded peripheral T cells were specific for was not determined. In partial responders in the 0.1-3.0 mg/kg groups, normalized peripheral clonal expansion was found to be among the lowest, especially among CD8+ T cells. Low levels of normalized T-cell clonal expansion were also shown by some nonresponding patients. At doses from 0.1 to 3.0 mg/kg, clonal expansion was seen in both CD4+ and CD8+ blood T cells between baseline and week 6. After ivuxolimab, expanded clones were on average more numerous among CD8+ T cells than among CD4+ T cells.

To sequence the TCRbeta CDR3 region, genomic DNA was isolated from the sorted cells. The immunoSEQ Assay was used for sequencing of TCRbeta CDR3 regions. Entries here come from immuneACCESS through TCRdb and include only in-frame sequences with V and J called. Some clones fail to appear in such tables; in the studies checked, an unresolved V gene covers under half of the shortfall, and the cause of the remainder is unknown. The sample has fewer than 15,000 clones on record, approximately 85% of them singletons. The biggest ten clones account for 44% of the sample. Points on this clone: Its specific antigen is unknown. The record has no base qualities; no much larger clone is one base away.

The trial excluded patients who had a history of autoimmune disease or who were on systemic immunosuppression. In every dose cohort, peripheral blood was drawn for TCR sequencing at baseline, cycle 4 day 1, and cycle 7 day 1. Samples were obtained from an open-label, multicenter, first-in-human phase I dose-escalation trial of ivuxolimab. Adults with locally advanced or metastatic melanoma, renal cell carcinoma, hepatocellular carcinoma or head and neck squamous cell carcinoma were enrolled in the trial. CD4+ and CD8+ T cells were sorted separately from peripheral blood before TCR sequencing. The CDR3 covers 13 residues, taking in both the cysteine and the phenylalanine. Only the CDR3 DNA stays, 39 bases, in frame from base 1. The germline V gene specifies MRHNA as CDR1 and SNTAGT as CDR2. V is pared back by 4 bases and J by 0 bases, with 1 base lying between the germline termini.

The sample consisted of CD4+ or CD8+ T cells sorted from blood, taken in a trial of the OX40 agonist ivuxolimab. The sequence is built from TRBV6-4 and TRBJ2-6; a confident D gene designation cannot be given. The sequence was obtained from an adult with an advanced solid tumor such as melanoma, head and neck, liver or kidney cancer. CDR3 loop: CASSGSGANVLTF. In nucleotide form, the sequence is TGTGCCAGCAGTGGCTCTGGGGCCAACGTCCTGACTTTC.